Each of the 17 T cell receptor beta chains below was sequenced from the same sample in a study of blood T cell repertoires in COVID-19 (dated by TCRdb to 2018 to 2020). The library came from the immunoSEQ multiplex PCR assay. This is the immuneACCESS table as TCRdb keeps it, with only in-frame sequences that have V and J called. A part of the clones is gone; compared with another copy, unresolved V genes explain less than half, and the rest is unexplained. The sample table contains approximately 180,000 clones; only one count was recorded for 75% to 85% of them. Together, the top ten hold around 15% of the sample. Sequencing was performed on PBMCs or T cells enriched from blood (not recorded which). These receptors originate from a man between 50 and 59 years old who had recovered from COVID-19.

This chain uses TRBV7-6 with TRBJ2-5; possible D gene TRBD2, 5 bases. Trimming removed 0 bases at V and 2 bases at J, with 16 bases between. CDR1 and CDR2 from the germline V gene are SGHVS and FNYEAQ. The CDR3 consists of 17 residues. CDR3 amino acids: CASSLAPGREGQETQYF. CDR3 DNA: TGTGCCAGCAGCTTAGCGCCGGGTAGAGAGGGACAAGAGACCCAGTACTTC.

This chain connects TRBV21-1 to TRBJ2-7; the DNA was not used to check the table's D call, TRBD1. TRBV21-1 is assigned pseudogene status. The CDR3 runs to 20 residues. CDR3 loop: CASSKIAVRDREFGSYEQYF. The DNA for the CDR3 is TGTGCCAGCAGCAAGATAGCCGTCCGGGACAGGGAGTTTGGCTCCTACGAGCAGTACTTC.

This chain connects TRBV6-4 to TRBJ2-3; 9 bases are shared with TRBD2. The CDR3 extends over 14 amino acids. V lost 3 bases to trimming and J lost 5 bases; unmatched junction nucleotides: 3. CDR1 is MRHNA, CDR2 SNTAGT, per germline. For the CDR3, the DNA is TGTGCCAGCAGTGAGCGGGGGGGCCAAGATACGCAGTATTTT. Translation: CASSERGGQDTQYF.

The chain couples TRBV15 to TRBJ1-2; 7 bases are shared with TRBD1. This CDR3 region has 16 residues. CDR1 and CDR2 (germline): LNHNV, YYDKDF (reference sequence). Trimming at V came to 4 bases and at J to 5 bases, leaving 13 bases not matched to a gene. The CDR3 region has the DNA TGTGCCACCAGCAAGGACCCGCAGACAGGGCTTTATGGCTACACCTTC. Protein: CATSKDPQTGLYGYTF.

V gene TRBV5-1 combines with J gene TRBJ2-2; 8 bases line up with TRBD1. This CDR3 has 15 residues. Germline V gene lookup returns CDR1 SGHRS and CDR2 YFSETQ. Trimming took 5 bases from V and 7 from J; bases not matched to a gene: 10. In nucleotides, the CDR3 is TGCGCCAGCAGATATTGGACAGGGAAGCACGGGGAGCTGTTTTTT. Amino acid sequence: CASRYWTGKHGELFF.

J is TRBJ2-5 and V is TRBV10-2, with D possibly TRBD2 on 6 matching bases. With 6 bases removed from V and 4 bases from J, the gap between germline ends came to 12 bases. The CDR3 is 13 amino acids. From germline, CDR1 is WSHSY and CDR2 SAAADI. The chain's CDR3 is CASRAGPPETQYF. In DNA form, the CDR3 reads TGCGCCAGCAGGGCGGGGCCCCCAGAGACCCAGTACTTC.

This clone has just one count. The CDR3 protein is CASTLRTGLQPQHF. CDR3 DNA: TGTGCCAGTACCTTGAGGACAGGGCTTCAGCCCCAGCATTTT. The chain combines TRBV27 with TRBJ1-5; TRBD1 matches 8 bases. V dropped 9 bases and J dropped 6; count of bases not matched to a gene: 10. Germline V gives CDR1 MNHEY, CDR2 SMNVEV (reference sequence). The CDR3 extends over 14 amino acids.

The V call is TRBV19, the J call TRBJ1-4; tentative D call: TRBD1 (5 bases). V was trimmed by 5 bases and J by 7 bases, leaving 17 bases between them. The CDR3 sequence is 15 residues long. The germline gives CDR1 LNHDA, CDR2 SQIVND (reference sequence). CDR3 DNA sequence: TGTGCCAGTAGTCCAAACCCGACGGGGGGTGAAAAACTGTTTTTT. This encodes CASSPNPTGGEKLFF.

J is TRBJ2-3 and V is TRBV7-7, with TRBD2 matching over 7 bases. The J segment lost 4 bases and the V segment lost 5 bases, leaving 12 bases of the junction unmatched. Germline V lookup: CDR1 SSHAT, CDR2 FNYEAQ (reference sequence). CDR3 size: 16 residues. This CDR3 reads CASSPDRLAGADTQYF. As DNA, the CDR3 is TGTGCCAGCAGCCCAGACAGACTAGCCGGAGCAGATACGCAGTATTTT.

This clone has only a few counts. This rearrangement joins TRBV28 to TRBJ2-7; a weak D match, TRBD1 (5 bases). The V end lost 5 bases, the J end lost 5 bases, and 13 bases lay between the germline ends. CDR1 is MDHEN, CDR2 SYDVKM, per germline. The CDR3 length is 13 residues. Here the CDR3 reads CASSQGFVNEQYF. CDR3 DNA sequence: TGTGCCAGCAGTCAGGGTTTTGTAAACGAGCAGTACTTC.

This sequence joins TRBV7-9 and TRBJ1-1; no firm D call. Per germline, CDR1 SEHNR and CDR2 FQNEAQ (reference sequence). V lost 5 bases to trimming and J lost 0 bases, with 10 bases between them. This CDR3 is built from 14 residues. CDR3 region: CASSPGWMNTEAFF. The CDR3 region has the DNA TGTGCCAGCAGCCCCGGGTGGATGAACACTGAAGCTTTCTTT.

This chain uses TRBV19 with TRBJ2-7; no reliable D call. V dropped 1 base and J dropped 3 bases, with 10 bases sitting between them. Germline-derived CDR1 and CDR2 are LNHDA and SQIVND (reference sequence). The CDR3 totals 14 residues. The CDR3 DNA sequence: TGTGCCAGTAGTATAGTCGACACCAACTACGAGCAGTACTTC. Its protein product is CASSIVDTNYEQYF. The variable domain in full, completed from reference TRBV19 and TRBJ2-7, reads DGGITQSPKYLFRKEGQNVTLSCEQNLNHDAMYWYRQDPGQGLRLIYYSQIVNDFQKGDIAEGYSVSREKKESFPLTVTSAQKNPTAFYLCASSIVDTNYEQYFGPGTRLTVT.

The J gene is TRBJ1-3, the V gene TRBV30; 7 positions match TRBD1. The CDR3 length is 14 residues. The ends lost 3 bases at V and 5 bases at J; junction bases unmatched: 7. Germline loops: CDR1 GTSNPN, CDR2 SVGIG (reference sequence). CDR3 sequence reads: CAWRGQYLRNTIYF. The CDR3 nucleotides read TGTGCCTGGAGGGGACAGTATTTAAGAAACACCATATATTTT.

The sample holds one count of this clone. CDR3 sequence: CASSVGSGDYGYTF. The CDR3 DNA reads as TGTGCCAGCAGCGTTGGGAGCGGGGACTATGGCTACACCTTC. The chain employs TRBV5-4 and TRBJ1-2, with D uncertain. The ends were cut back, 4 bases at V and 3 bases at J, with 13 bases in the middle. Germline CDR1 reads SGHNT; CDR2 reads YYREEE (reference sequence). This CDR3 is 14 amino acids long.

This clone is a singleton in its sample. V is TRBV27 and J is TRBJ1-2; 7 nucleotides match TRBD1. The CDR3 has 13 amino acids. After removal of 5 bases from V and 4 bases from J, the junction contained 4 bases not matched to a gene. Germline CDR1 and CDR2: MNHEY and SMNVEV (reference sequence). The CDR3 DNA reads TGTGCCAGCAGTCTTACAGGGGTCTATGGCTACACCTTC. As protein: CASSLTGVYGYTF.

This clone was observed a handful of times. This sequence joins TRBV19 and TRBJ1-1; perhaps TRBD1 as D (6 bases). CDR1 LNHDA and CDR2 SQIVND come from the germline V gene (reference sequence). CDR3 length: 14 residues. V lost 6 bases and J lost 1, with 12 bases in between. The CDR3 protein is CASSSYRENTEAFF. DNA of the CDR3: TGTGCCAGTAGCTCGTACAGGGAGAACACTGAAGCTTTCTTT.

V gene TRBV4-2 combines with J gene TRBJ2-7, with a possible D match to TRBD2 (6 bases). The CDR3 spans 16 residues. Germline V lookup: CDR1 LGHNA, CDR2 YNFKEQ. V lost 0 bases, J lost 2 bases, and 14 bases lay in between. CDR3 amino acids: CASSQEGGAETYEQYF. For the CDR3, the DNA is TGTGCCAGCAGCCAAGAGGGCGGGGCGGAGACCTACGAGCAGTACTTC.